The clone carrying this T cell receptor beta chain is a singleton in its sample. This sample is drawn from a study of blood T cell repertoires in COVID-19. As for the study in general: Specimens from acute and convalescent COVID-19 originated in the United States, Italy and Spain. In each case, the material was cDNA or gDNA derived from T cells, B-cell-depleted T cells, or PBMCs.

The table came from immunoSEQ multiplex PCR; TCRdb's copy has only in-frame clones and leaves some out. The repertoire holds around 95,000 clones, with 80% as singletons. This CDR3 comprises 12 residues. Germline CDR1 SNHLY, CDR2 FYNNEI. V trimming: 6 bases; J trimming: 8 bases; junction bases outside the gene matches: 5. The source of this sequence is an older woman with acute or convalescent COVID-19. Material: peripheral blood. The chain has TRBV2 and TRBJ1-2, with 8 bases lining up with TRBD1. The CDR3 loop reads CASRAQGGGYTF. The DNA of the CDR3 is TGTGCCAGCAGAGCACAGGGGGGAGGCTACACCTTC.